Listed below are T cell receptor beta chains from one sample, sequenced in a study of T cells in Graves' hyperthyroidism and ophthalmopathy. TCRdb reprocessed the multiplex PCR reads with MiXCR, giving one entry per CDR3 protein. The data hold around 430,000 distinct CDR3 sequences, with 15% observed a single time. The specimen sequenced was blood. The receptors come from a woman aged 25 to 39 with Graves' hyperthyroidism. Both conserved end residues are part of each CDR3. A D gene is named only where the DNA matches it firmly. A row's size may be missing; if present it is once, few, many or a size class.

d_call	v_call	clone_size	cdr3_length	j_call	cdr3_nt	cdr3_aa
TRBD2	TRBV20-1	NA	15	TRBJ2-1	TGCAGTGCTAGAGATGTTAGGCGGGAGCCCAATGAGCAGTTCTTC	CSARDVRREPNEQFF
NA	TRBV11-3	NA	16	TRBJ1-1	TGTGCCAGCACTGCGAAGGGCAGAAAAGTTTGGGAACAAGCTTTCTTT	CASTAKGRKVWEQAFF
NA	TRBV7-9	few	14	TRBJ2-2	TGTGCCAGCAGCTTATACAGGAACACCGGGGAGCTGTTTTTT	CASSLYRNTGELFF
NA	TRBV20-1	few	11	TRBJ1-1	TGCAGTGCTGGCTGGAACACTGAAGCTTTCTTT	CSAGWNTEAFF
NA	TRBV9	many	15	TRBJ1-6	TGTGCCAGCAGCGCGAACGTCGCAGGTGATTCACCCCTCCACTTT	CASSANVAGDSPLHF
TRBD1	TRBV6-1	NA	14	TRBJ1-5	TGTGCCAGCAGTCGGACAGGCCTGAATCAGCCCCAGCATTTT	CASSRTGLNQPQHF
TRBD2	TRBV29-1	few	15	TRBJ2-3	TGCAGCGCCCGAGGGACTAGCGGGAGCACAGATACGCAGTATTTT	CSARGTSGSTDTQYF
NA	TRBV3-1	many	14	TRBJ2-7	TGTGCCAGCAGCCAAGGTAAAGGGGTCTACGAGCAGTACTTC	CASSQGKGVYEQYF
NA	TRBV2	many	11	TRBJ2-7	TGTGCCAGCAAGGGGGGGGACGAGCAGTACTTC	CASKGGDEQYF
NA	TRBV20-1	NA	18	TRBJ1-3	TGCAGTGCTAGAGCCCAAGGGCCCCCACCGCGCCCTGGAAACACCATATATTTT	CSARAQGPPPRPGNTIYF
NA	TRBV7-8	many	14	TRBJ2-1	TGTGCCAGCAGCTTAGGGATTAGCGGCGATGAGCAGTTCTTC	CASSLGISGDEQFF
NA	TRBV5-1	NA	14	TRBJ2-5	TGCGCCAGCAGCTTGGAAGGGAACTTAGAGACCCAGTACTTC	CASSLEGNLETQYF
NA	TRBV14	few	13	TRBJ2-3	TGTGCCAGCAGCCAAGAGACCACAGATACGCAGTATTTT	CASSQETTDTQYF
NA	TRBV29-1	NA	11	TRBJ2-7	TGCAGCGTTGTGGTAGCTTACGAGCAGTACTTC	CSVVVAYEQYF
NA	TRBV6-1	few	16	TRBJ2-2	TGTGCCAGCAGTGCCAGGGGAGGGGCGAACACCGGGGAGCTGTTTTTT	CASSARGGANTGELFF
TRBD2	TRBV29-1	NA	12	TRBJ2-1	TGCAGCGTGCGGGAGGGAGCGGGTGAGCAGTTCTTC	CSVREGAGEQFF
NA	TRBV3-1	many	13	TRBJ2-7	TGTGCCAGCAGCCAAGGGTTTGGGTACGAGCAGTACTTC	CASSQGFGYEQYF
NA	TRBV6-5	NA	15	TRBJ2-7	TGTGCCAGCAGTTACAACGGACCCAAAGCCTACGAGCAGTACTTC	CASSYNGPKAYEQYF
NA	TRBV7-9	NA	14	TRBJ1-1	TGTGCCAGCAGCCCTAGTGGGGGAGGCACTGAAGCTTTCTTT	CASSPSGGGTEAFF
TRBD1	TRBV27	many	14	TRBJ2-7	TGTGCCAGCAGTTTTGTGGGACAGGCTCACGAGCAGTACTTC	CASSFVGQAHEQYF
NA	TRBV7-2	many	14	TRBJ2-7	TGTGCCAGCAGCCGTAGACCCTATGCCTACGAGCAGTACTTC	CASSRRPYAYEQYF
NA	TRBV30	many	15	TRBJ1-2	TGTGCCTGGACCTATCTACACTTAGCTAACTATGGCTACACCTTC	CAWTYLHLANYGYTF
NA	TRBV5-4	few	15	TRBJ2-5	TGTGCCAGCAGCTTGAGTAGCGTCAGACAAGAGACCCAGTACTTC	CASSLSSVRQETQYF
NA	TRBV20-1	few	15	TRBJ2-7	TGCAGTGCTAGAGCCTTTTCGCTAGCAGCCTACGAGCAGTACTTC	CSARAFSLAAYEQYF
NA	TRBV6-1	many	11	TRBJ2-2	TGTGCCAGCACCCAGGGCGGGGAGCTGTTTTTT	CASTQGGELFF
NA	TRBV10-1	NA	12	TRBJ1-1	TGCGCCAGCAAAGGACCGGGTACTGAAGCTTTCTTT	CASKGPGTEAFF
NA	TRBV5-6	few	16	TRBJ1-5	TGTGCCAGCAGCACTTCCCGGGACGCCTTCAATCAGCCCCAGCATTTT	CASSTSRDAFNQPQHF
NA	TRBV10-2	NA	13	TRBJ2-7	TGCGCCAGCAGTAGGGAAATTTTCTACGAGCAGTACTTC	CASSREIFYEQYF
NA	TRBV5-1	NA	14	TRBJ2-5	TGCGCCAGCAGTGGGGGGAGAGTCCAAGAGACCCAGTACTTC	CASSGGRVQETQYF
NA	TRBV29-1	few	14	TRBJ1-2	TGCAGCGTTGATATCTCGGCAGGTAGCTATGGCTACACCTTC	CSVDISAGSYGYTF
TRBD1	TRBV30	NA	15	TRBJ2-7	TGTGCCTGGAGTGGCTTAGGGACAGGGGACTACGAGCAGTACTTC	CAWSGLGTGDYEQYF
NA	TRBV10-2	few	13	TRBJ2-1	TGCGCCAGCAGTGAGGGCCAGTACAATGAGCAGTTCTTC	CASSEGQYNEQFF
TRBD1	TRBV20-1	NA	14	TRBJ1-3	TGCAGCCCCAATCCGGGACAGCCCCGAAACACCATATATTTT	CSPNPGQPRNTIYF
NA	TRBV6-2/TRBV6-3	few	13	TRBJ2-7	TGTGCCAGCAGTTACGTGGGGGACTACGAGCAGTACTTC	CASSYVGDYEQYF
TRBD2	TRBV20-1	many	17	TRBJ2-7	TGCAGTGCTAGGCCACTGGGCCCTAGCGGGAGTTCCGGCGAGCAGTACTTC	CSARPLGPSGSSGEQYF
NA	TRBV7-2	many	15	TRBJ2-1	TGTGCCAGCCCTCTACGGACTCCGACCTACAATGAGCAGTTCTTC	CASPLRTPTYNEQFF
NA	TRBV3-1	few	14	TRBJ1-6	TGTGCCAGCAGCCAAGGGCGGAATAATTCACCCCTCCACTTT	CASSQGRNNSPLHF
TRBD2	TRBV2	many	16	TRBJ2-7	TGTGCCAGCAGCGCCGGGACTAGCGGTTCCTCCTACGAGCAGTACTTC	CASSAGTSGSSYEQYF
TRBD2	TRBV20-1	NA	15	TRBJ2-5	TGCAGTGCTAGAGGAACTAGCGGGGACCAAGAGACCCAGTACTTC	CSARGTSGDQETQYF
TRBD1	TRBV28	many	16	TRBJ1-6	TGTGCCAGCAGCCCTGACAGGGGATCCTATAATTCACCCCTCCACTTT	CASSPDRGSYNSPLHF
NA	TRBV2	few	15	TRBJ1-4	TGTGCCAGCAGCCAGACCCGGGCAACTAATGAAAAACTGTTTTTT	CASSQTRATNEKLFF
TRBD2	TRBV7-3	few	13	TRBJ2-1	TGTGCCAGCAGCCCGACTAGCGGGACTGAGCAGTTCTTC	CASSPTSGTEQFF
TRBD1	TRBV11-2	many	15	TRBJ2-4	TGTGCCAGCAGCTCGCCGACAGGGAAGGGAAACATTCAGTACTTC	CASSSPTGKGNIQYF
TRBD2	TRBV9	NA	16	TRBJ2-1	TGTGCCAGCAGCGTAGGCGGGAGTAAACTCTACAATGAGCAGTTCTTC	CASSVGGSKLYNEQFF
NA	TRBV20-1	many	14	TRBJ1-6	TGCAGTGCGATGAGGATCACTTCGAATTCACCCCTCCACTTT	CSAMRITSNSPLHF
TRBD2	TRBV20-1	many	15	TRBJ2-3	TGCAGTGCGGAGGGGACTAGCGGACCCACAGATACGCAGTATTTT	CSAEGTSGPTDTQYF
NA	TRBV24-1	many	15	TRBJ1-2	TGTGCCACCAGTGATGGCCGGGGCCAGGGCTATGGCTACACCTTC	CATSDGRGQGYGYTF
TRBD2	TRBV7-6	few	17	TRBJ2-2	TGTGCCAGCAGCTTACGAGGGGTAGCGGGAATGACCGGGGAGCTGTTTTTT	CASSLRGVAGMTGELFF
NA	TRBV7-9	many	16	TRBJ2-7	TGTGCCAGCAGCTTAGCGTGGCTAGATAAGGACTACGAGCAGTACTTC	CASSLAWLDKDYEQYF
NA	TRBV29-1	few	14	TRBJ1-2	TGCAGCGTTGTGCCCTTACAGGGTAACTATGGCTACACCTTC	CSVVPLQGNYGYTF
NA	TRBV20-1	few	15	TRBJ2-6	TGCAGTGCCAAAACAACAGGGTCTGGGGCCAACGTCCTGACTTTC	CSAKTTGSGANVLTF
NA	TRBV25-1	many	16	TRBJ2-1	TGTGCCAGCAGCCTCCTAGGGGCGGCGTCCTACAATGAGCAGTTCTTC	CASSLLGAASYNEQFF
NA	TRBV13	few	14	TRBJ2-2	TGTGCCAGCAGCCCCTGGAGGGTAACCGGGGAGCTGTTTTTT	CASSPWRVTGELFF